This is a list of T cell receptor beta chains from one sample in a study of T cell repertoires in cytomegalovirus infection. Their antigen targets remain unknown. In TCRdb, the reads were re-called with MiXCR into one record per CDR3 protein. The sample has about 830,000 distinct CDR3 sequences; about 31% are singletons. The source was cultured CD8+ T cells from PBMCs, collected from culture after CMV antigen stimulation. These receptors all stem from a human donor in good health (CMV status not recorded). Some clones in this sample may be carry-over from other donors' samples. Both conserved end residues are part of each CDR3. The D gene is left open where the match is weak. The listing skips clone size in some rows; elsewhere it reads once, few, many or a size class.

J gene,D gene,clone size,V gene,CDR3 DNA,CDR3 protein
TRBJ1-5,-,-,TRBV6-1,TGTGCCAGCAGTGAATCTAGAAATAGCAATCAGCCCCAGCATTTT,CASSESRNSNQPQHF
TRBJ1-1,-,few,TRBV12-3/TRBV12-4,TGTGCCAGCAGTTCGGTCAGGGGTGAGTGGAACACTGAAGCTTTCTTT,CASSSVRGEWNTEAFF
TRBJ2-2,-,many,TRBV7-9,TGTGCCAGCAGCTTCCAAGGGGGAGTTTTTCGGGAGCTGTTTTTT,CASSFQGGVFRELFF
TRBJ2-2,-,many,TRBV15,TGTGCCACCAGCCGCCGACAGGACACCGGGGAGCTGTTTTTT,CATSRRQDTGELFF
TRBJ1-6,-,-,TRBV6-5,TGTGCCAGCGGTCAGATCGGGGGGCTCTCCTATAATTCACCCCTCCACTTT,CASGQIGGLSYNSPLHF
TRBJ2-1,-,-,TRBV7-9,TGTGCCAGCAGCCCGGCCTTGGCTAACAACAATGAGCAGTTCTTC,CASSPALANNNEQFF
TRBJ1-2,-,few,TRBV20-1,TGCAGTGCGACCACTGCAGGAGGCTACACCTTC,CSATTAGGYTF
TRBJ2-2,-,-,TRBV19,TGTGCCAGTTATGACTGGAACACCGGGGAGCTGTTTTTT,CASYDWNTGELFF
TRBJ1-1,-,-,TRBV6-1,TGTGCCAGCAGTGAAGACCAGGGCAACACTGAAGCTTTCTTT,CASSEDQGNTEAFF
TRBJ2-3,-,few,TRBV12-3/TRBV12-4,TGTGCCAGCAACGTGCGGCAGGGACGCACAGATACGCAGTATTTT,CASNVRQGRTDTQYF
TRBJ2-2,TRBD2,few,TRBV7-6,TGTGCCAGCAGCTTAGCCAGCGGGGGTGGGACCGGGGAGCTGTTTTTT,CASSLASGGGTGELFF
TRBJ1-5,-,-,TRBV25-1,TGTGCCAGCAGTGAATCAGGGTTCAATCAGCCCCAGCATTTT,CASSESGFNQPQHF
TRBJ1-2,-,-,TRBV4-1,TGCGCCAGCAGCCAAGTCGGGGGTTCGCTTGGCTACACCTTC,CASSQVGGSLGYTF
TRBJ2-1,TRBD2,-,TRBV15,TGTGCCACCAGCAGAGAGATAGGGGGACTAGCGAACAATGAGCAGTTCTTC,CATSREIGGLANNEQFF
TRBJ2-7,-,few,TRBV27,TGTGCCAGCAGTTTCGGGACAAACTACGAGCAGTACTTC,CASSFGTNYEQYF
TRBJ2-5,TRBD2,large,TRBV7-2,TGTGCCAGCAGCTTGGGAGGAATAGACTGGGGGGGTGAGACCCAGTACTTC,CASSLGGIDWGGETQYF
TRBJ2-3,-,many,TRBV7-2,TGTGCCAGCAGCTTAGGGCCCATAGGAACAGATACGCAGTATTTT,CASSLGPIGTDTQYF
TRBJ2-1,TRBD1,-,TRBV5-6,TGTGCCAGCAGCTTCTTGGGACAGGGGGCGAATGAGCAGTTCTTC,CASSFLGQGANEQFF
TRBJ2-2,-,-,TRBV6-1,TGTGCCAGCAGTGAAGATGAGAGGGAACTGAACACCGGGGAGCTGTTTTTT,CASSEDERELNTGELFF
TRBJ1-4,-,once,TRBV12-3/TRBV12-4,TGTGCCAGCAGCCCCCTCGGCCGGGGAAAACTGTTTTTT,CASSPLGRGKLFF
TRBJ1-5,TRBD1,few,TRBV19,TGTGCCAGTTCGGACAGGCCGGGTCAGCCCCAGCATTTT,CASSDRPGQPQHF
TRBJ2-2,TRBD1,few,TRBV12-5,TGTGCTAGTGGTTCATACGCCGGGACAGGAGGGACCGGGGAGCTGTTTTTT,CASGSYAGTGGTGELFF
TRBJ1-2,TRBD1,-,TRBV23-1,TGCGCCAGCAGTCAACCGCGGACAGGACGACCCTATGGCTACACCTTC,CASSQPRTGRPYGYTF
TRBJ2-2,-,many,TRBV7-9,TGTGCCAGCAGCCCCCGAGACACCGGGGAGCTGTTTTTT,CASSPRDTGELFF
TRBJ2-7,-,many,TRBV7-2,TGTGCCAGCAGCTTAGACTCAGGAACGGAGCAGTACTTC,CASSLDSGTEQYF
TRBJ1-4,-,few,TRBV25-1,TGTGCCAGCAGTGACCCCCCTCACAGGGAGCCTAATGAAAAACTGTTTTTT,CASSDPPHREPNEKLFF
TRBJ2-1,-,few,TRBV7-9,TGTGCCAGCAGCCCGGACAGCCGAAAGTTCTTC,CASSPDSRKFF
TRBJ2-7,TRBD1,-,TRBV29-1,TGCAGCGTTGGGACAGGGGGCCCCTACGAGCAGTACTTC,CSVGTGGPYEQYF